This T cell receptor (beta chain) was retrieved from a study of regulatory T cells in long-lasting Graves disease. Building of the TCR beta libraries involved iRepertoire HTBI primers and Arm-PCR of CDR3 regions. In TCRdb, the multiplex PCR reads were re-called with MiXCR into one record per CDR3 protein. The repertoire includes hundreds of thousands of distinct CDR3 sequences, about a sixth of them detected once, and roughly 29% sits in the top ten. The sample's time point: newly diagnosed GD, antithyroid drugs for less than 3 months. PBMCs were the source of the RNA used for TCR sequencing. CDR3 length equals 16 residues. Germline V lookup: CDR1 SGHNT, CDR2 YYREEE (reference sequence). Trimming removed 4 bases from V and 2 bases from J; junction bases left unmatched: 8. The same specimen was also included in a second study, on T cells in Graves' hyperthyroidism and ophthalmopathy. From that second work: Those with hyperthyroidism were 18 to 65 years old, newly diagnosed, and ill for under 2 months.

The specimen was peripheral blood mononuclear cells (PBMCs), collected at new diagnosis, from a patient treated with antithyroid drugs. The chain employs TRBV5-4 and TRBJ2-3, with 9 bases that match TRBD1. This receptor was obtained from a man between 35 and 55 years old with Graves disease. CDR3 nucleotide sequence: TGTGCCAGCAGCAGTTTGGGACAGGGTTACACAGATACGCAGTATTTT. It encodes CASSSLGQGYTDTQYF.